Sequencing of this TCR beta chain was carried out in a study of regulatory T cells in long-lasting Graves disease. CDR3 length: 13 residues. Deletions cut 8 bases from V and 5 bases from J, with 13 bases between. Described time point: newly diagnosed GD, antithyroid drugs for less than 3 months. PBMC RNA was the source of the TCR library. With iRepertoire HTBI primers and Arm-PCR of CDR3 regions, TCR beta libraries were built. From the multiplex PCR reads, TCRdb called clonotypes with MiXCR, one entry per CDR3 protein. The sample records 410,000 or so distinct CDR3 sequences, about 15% being singletons. This clonotype was seen ten or more times. These data also formed part of another study, on T cells in Graves' hyperthyroidism and ophthalmopathy.

Here the sequenced sample was peripheral blood mononuclear cells (PBMCs), taken at new diagnosis, from a patient treated with antithyroid drugs. The V gene is TRBV12-3 or TRBV12-4, the J gene TRBJ1-5, with D possibly TRBD1 on 6 matching bases. The receptor's source is a woman aged 25 to 45 with Graves disease. The CDR3 DNA reads as TGTGCCAGCGATGTACAGGGATATCAGCCCCAGCATTTT. Translating it yields CASDVQGYQPQHF.